The 27 T cell receptor beta chains reported below all come from one sample, sequenced in a study of spatial heterogeneity in lung cancer. MiXCR, applied by TCRdb to the 5' RACE reads, yields one record per CDR3 protein. In the table there are 90,000 to 95,000 distinct CDR3 sequences, about an eighth of which are singletons. As to time point: sample taken at primary tumor resection. The sequences come from PBMCs, collected at surgery. The receptors were gathered from a male donor with early-stage non-small cell lung cancer.

The sample holds a few counts of this clonotype. V usage is TRBV5-1 and J usage is TRBJ1-4; 8 nucleotides agree with TRBD1. J was trimmed by 8 bases and V by 4 bases; bases with no gene match: 10. CDR1 is SGHRS and CDR2 is YFSETQ in the germline V gene. The CDR3 extends over 15 amino acids. This CDR3 is CASSHTGTGEEKLFF. In DNA, the CDR3 is TGCGCCAGCAGCCACACCGGGACAGGAGAAGAAAAACTGTTTTTT.

This chain connects TRBV5-4 to TRBJ2-2; 7 bases agree with TRBD2. The trim removed 3 bases at V and 0 bases at J, leaving 2 bases unmatched. The CDR3 is 15 amino acids. The V gene's germline CDR1 is SGHNT and CDR2 YYREEE (reference sequence). The CDR3 coding sequence is TGTGCCAGCAGCTCAGCGGGAACGAACACCGGGGAGCTGTTTTTT. Translated: CASSSAGTNTGELFF.

This clonotype was seen at least ten times. Written as DNA, the CDR3 is TGTGCCAGCAGTCCGGGACTAGCGGGGCCCACCGGGGAGCTGTTTTTT. Translating gives CASSPGLAGPTGELFF. The V gene is TRBV12-3 or TRBV12-4, the J gene TRBJ2-2; 13 bases match TRBD2. The length of the CDR3 is 16 residues. V lost 5 bases and J lost 4; bases outside the gene matches: 4.

The V and J genes are TRBV20-1 and TRBJ1-5; tentatively, D is TRBD1 (6 bases). CDR1 DFQATT and CDR2 SNEGSKA come from the germline V gene (reference sequence). V lost 0 bases and J 7 bases, leaving 16 bases between the germline ends. This CDR3 spans 15 amino acids. This chain's CDR3 is CSARDLGGGGQPQHF. For the CDR3, the DNA is TGCAGTGCTAGAGATCTAGGGGGAGGCGGGCAGCCCCAGCATTTT.

The rearrangement links TRBV29-1 to TRBJ1-1; no clear D gene. There are 12 residues in the CDR3. Deletions cut 7 bases from V and 6 bases from J, with 15 bases between. Germline CDR1 is SQVTM and CDR2 is ANQGSEA. The CDR3 sequence: CSANLYNAEAFF. In nucleotides, the CDR3 is TGCAGCGCTAACCTGTATAACGCTGAAGCTTTCTTT.

The gene calls are TRBV20-1 and TRBJ2-3; 8 nucleotides align to TRBD2. The germline V gene encodes CDR1 DFQATT and CDR2 SNEGSKA (reference sequence). Unmatched junction bases numbered 11, after V lost 4 bases and J lost 5 bases. The CDR3 has 15 amino acids. CDR3 sequence: CSATVRGGLVDTQYF. Written as DNA, the CDR3 is TGCAGTGCTACGGTCCGGGGGGGCCTTGTAGATACGCAGTATTTT.

This clonotype was counted a few times. The V and J genes are TRBV5-1 and TRBJ1-5, with D possibly TRBD1 on 5 matching bases. Germline assignment: CDR1 SGHRS and CDR2 YFSETQ. This CDR3 has 14 amino acids. V was clipped by 4 bases and J by 3 bases, with 11 bases between them. As DNA, the CDR3 is TGCGCCAGCAGCCCGGGACCGAACAATCAGCCCCAGCATTTT. Amino acid sequence: CASSPGPNNQPQHF.

This clonotype showed up just a few times. This rearrangement joins TRBV7-2 to TRBJ2-2; D is perhaps TRBD1 (6 bases). The ends were cut back, 5 bases at V and 7 bases at J, with 14 bases in the middle. This CDR3 has 14 residues. CDR1 is SGHTA and CDR2 is FQGNSA in the germline V gene. DNA for the CDR3: TGTGCCAGCAGCAGCCCTCCCAGGGGCGGGGAGCTGTTTTTT. Translating it yields CASSSPPRGGELFF.

This clonotype was seen a few times. The chain uses TRBV7-2 and TRBJ2-5; 8 bases agree with TRBD1. This CDR3 region has 15 residues. Germline V gene lookup returns CDR1 SGHTA and CDR2 FQGNSA. J gave up 5 bases and V 1 base, and 6 bases lay outside the gene matches. The CDR3 DNA sequence: TGTGCCAGCAGCTTAGAAGACAGGGGTCCGGAGACCCAGTACTTC. Amino acids: CASSLEDRGPETQYF.

V usage is TRBV25-1 and J usage is TRBJ2-4; maybe TRBD2 (6 bases). CDR3 length: 17 amino acids. The germline V gene has CDR1 MGHDK and CDR2 SYGVNS. Trimming removed 3 bases from V and 8 bases from J, with 23 bases in between. CDR3: CASSDRDSVLPWDIQYF. In nucleotides, the CDR3 is TGTGCCAGCAGTGATCGGGACTCGGTTCTGCCCTGGGACATTCAGTACTTC.

This chain uses TRBV23-1 with TRBJ2-7; TRBD2 matches at 12 bases. TRBV23-1 is an ORF, with its function uncertain. The CDR3 sequence is 16 residues long. V was clipped by 0 bases and J by 1 base; unmatched bases: 1. As DNA, the CDR3 is TGCGCCAGCAGTCAATCCCTAGCGGGAGGGTCCTACGAGCAGTACTTC. Translating it yields CASSQSLAGGSYEQYF.

The chain couples TRBV28 to TRBJ2-5; the D is unclear. Trimming pared 4 bases from V and 5 bases from J, leaving 14 bases between. In germline, CDR1 is MDHEN, CDR2 SYDVKM. This CDR3 has 14 amino acids. The CDR3 here is CASSSRGSLETQYF. The CDR3 DNA follows: TGTGCCAGCAGTTCCCGTGGTAGTCTTGAGACCCAGTACTTC.

This clonotype was seen only a few times. The chain carries TRBV6-6 and TRBJ2-7; TRBD2 is a possible D gene (7 bases). The CDR3 extends over 16 amino acids. V was trimmed by 3 bases and J by 2 bases, leaving 17 bases between them. Germline-derived CDR1 and CDR2 are MNHNY and SVGAGI (reference sequence). The CDR3 region is CASSYTGLGGAYEQYF. The CDR3 DNA reads TGTGCCAGCAGTTATACAGGGTTGGGGGGGGCCTACGAGCAGTACTTC.

The J gene is TRBJ2-7, the V gene TRBV4-3; tentatively, D is TRBD2 (5 bases). Germline V lookup: CDR1 LGHNA, CDR2 YSLEER. V was shortened by 0 bases and J by 7 bases, with 10 bases between the two germline ends. This CDR3 is built from 13 residues. CDR3 in DNA: TGCGCCAGCAGCCAAGATCCGCGGGTTGAGCAGTACTTC. It is translated as CASSQDPRVEQYF.

This clonotype has a count of ten or more. CDR3 residues: CSARDHLTSGGVPREQYF. CDR3 DNA: TGCAGTGCTAGAGATCACCTCACTAGCGGGGGGGTACCGCGCGAGCAGTACTTC. V gene TRBV20-1 combines with J gene TRBJ2-7, with 13 positions matching TRBD2. The germline CDR1 and CDR2 sequences are DFQATT and SNEGSKA (reference sequence). V trimming: 0 bases; J trimming: 6 bases; junction bases outside the gene matches: 14. The CDR3 has 18 amino acids.

This clonotype was detected a few times. The gene calls are TRBV29-1 and TRBJ1-2; 11 bases are shared with TRBD1. Germline lookup yields CDR1 SQVTM and CDR2 ANQGSEA. The trim removed 1 base at V and 5 bases at J, leaving 6 bases unmatched. The CDR3 has 15 residues. The CDR3: CSVEGTGGPIYGYTF. CDR3 nucleotide sequence: TGCAGCGTTGAAGGGACAGGGGGCCCAATTTATGGCTACACCTTC.

CDR3 DNA sequence: TGTGCCAGCTCACCGATGGTGCTCTTGAATGGCTACACCTTC. Translating gives CASSPMVLLNGYTF. The chain is built from TRBV18 and TRBJ1-2, with unresolved D. The CDR3 is made up of 14 amino acids. Trimming left V 3 bases short and J 6 bases short, with 14 bases between. Germline CDR1 is KGHSH and CDR2 is LQKENI.

The chain joins TRBV7-9 to TRBJ2-3; D unclear. Germline CDR1 is SEHNR and CDR2 is FQNEAQ (reference sequence). The V gene lost 3 bases and the J gene lost 2 bases, with 12 bases spanning the gap. This CDR3 spans 15 amino acids. DNA for the CDR3: TGTGCCAGCAGCTTTTGGTGTAGTTACACAGATACGCAGTATTTT. It translates to CASSFWCSYTDTQYF.

This clonotype appeared a few times. The chain is built from TRBV9 and TRBJ2-5; D tentatively reads TRBD1 or TRBD2 (5 bases each). This CDR3 spans 13 amino acids. V was pared by 2 bases and J by 5 bases, with 10 bases between. CDR1 and CDR2 (germline): SGDLS, YYNGEE. The CDR3 nucleotides are TGTGCCAGCAGCGTGGGGCCGGGGGAGACCCAGTACTTC. Its translation: CASSVGPGETQYF.

This clonotype was seen ten or more times. V gene TRBV7-8 combines with J gene TRBJ2-2; TRBD1 aligns across 7 bases. Germline-derived CDR1 and CDR2 are SGHVS and FQNEAQ. The CDR3 totals 15 residues. The J segment lost 1 base and the V segment lost 4 bases, leaving 3 bases of the junction unmatched. DNA of the CDR3: TGTGCCAGCAGCTCTTGGACAGGGAACACCGGGGAGCTGTTTTTT. It yields the protein CASSSWTGNTGELFF. The whole variable domain, filled in from reference TRBV7-8 and TRBJ2-2, reads GAGVSQSPRYKVAKRGQDVALRCDPISGHVSLFWYQQALGQGPEFLTYFQNEAQLDKSGLPSDRFFAERPEGSVSTLKIQRTQQEDSAVYLCASSSWTGNTGELFFGEGSRLTVL.

V is TRBV25-1 and J is TRBJ1-1; D unclear. V lost 0 bases to trimming and J lost 2 bases, with 19 bases between them. This CDR3 comprises 18 residues. Germline CDR1 and CDR2: MGHDK and SYGVNS. The CDR3 bases are TGTGCCAGCAGTGAATATCCCTCCCTAAACCCCCAAAACACTGAAGCTTTCTTT. Protein: CASSEYPSLNPQNTEAFF.

A word on this clonotype: A read error may account for a junction end that differs from germline. The V gene is TRBV2, the J gene TRBJ2-7; 8 bases align to TRBD1. Germline V gene sequence: CDR1 SNHLY, CDR2 FYNNEI. The length of the CDR3 is 12 residues. CDR3 amino acids: CASRRTGYGQYF. The CDR3 DNA is TGTGCCAGCAGGAGGACAGGGTACGGGCAGTACTTC.

This clonotype was detected a few times. The chain is built from TRBV29-1 and TRBJ2-7; TRBD1 matches 8 bases. With V trimmed by 6 bases and J by 2 bases, 3 bases remained unmatched. This CDR3 is built from 12 residues. The germline gives CDR1 SQVTM, CDR2 ANQGSEA. The CDR3: CSVWGQAYEQYF. Written as DNA, the CDR3 is TGCAGCGTCTGGGGACAGGCCTACGAGCAGTACTTC.

In its sample, this clonotype was seen a few times. The V call is TRBV6-1, the J call TRBJ2-7; unclear D gene. CDR3 size: 13 residues. Trimming removed 2 bases from V and 1 base from J, with 6 bases in between. Germline V CDR1 and CDR2: MNHNS, SASEGT. The CDR3 reads CASSEQFSYEQYF. DNA for the CDR3: TGTGCCAGCAGTGAACAATTTTCCTACGAGCAGTACTTC.

The rearrangement uses TRBV7-3 and TRBJ2-6; the D is unclear. V lost 5 bases to trimming and J lost 4 bases, with 15 bases between them. Per the germline V gene, CDR1 is SGHTA and CDR2 is FQGTGA. This CDR3 has 16 residues. The CDR3 nucleotides are TGTGCCAGCAGCCGAATTAAATCTCGAGGGGCCAACGTCCTGACTTTC. Translation gives CASSRIKSRGANVLTF.

V gene TRBV20-1 combines with J gene TRBJ1-1, with 8 bases matching TRBD1. Germline V gene sequence: CDR1 DFQATT, CDR2 SNEGSKA (reference sequence). CDR3 size: 15 residues. V lost 0 bases and J lost 3; bases outside the gene matches: 6. This CDR3 reads CSARDPRGRDTEAFF. CDR3 nucleotide sequence: TGCAGTGCTAGAGATCCCAGGGGGCGTGACACTGAAGCTTTCTTT.

This clonotype was observed a handful of times. The chain recombines TRBV30 with TRBJ2-7, with 13 bases aligning to TRBD2. Trimming at V came to 5 bases and at J to 0 bases, leaving 13 bases not matched to a gene. Germline values: CDR1 GTSNPN, CDR2 SVGIG (reference sequence). The length of the CDR3 is 18 residues. The CDR3 DNA follows: TGTGCCTGGGCCTTGCATCTTAGGACTAGCGGGAGCTCCTACGAGCAGTACTTC. This sequence encodes CAWALHLRTSGSSYEQYF.